Detailed here is one TCR beta chain. Germline lookup yields CDR1 MDHEN and CDR2 SYDVKM. This CDR3 is built from 15 residues. Trimming shortened V by 5 bases and J by 2 bases, and 16 bases separated the two germline ends. This sample stems from a study of blood T cell repertoires in COVID-19. Study at large: The study drew acute and convalescent COVID-19 samples from the United States, Italy and Spain.

In the authors' workflow: Reference gene primer amplification in the assay estimated nucleated cell counts. The repertoire was sequenced with immunoSEQ multiplex PCR; TCRdb's copy has only in-frame clones and lacks some. The V and J calls and clone size were taken over from that table, and D and trimming were inferred from the DNA. This table holds under 250,000 clones, roughly 84% found once. The receptor was isolated from an elderly woman with acute or convalescent COVID-19. The chain combines TRBV28 with TRBJ2-7; D is possibly TRBD2 (6 bases). The material sequenced was peripheral blood. CDR3 sequence (DNA): TGTGCCAGCAGTCATTACGGGACTTATCCCTACGAGCAGTACTTC. Its protein product is CASSHYGTYPYEQYF.